The entry below gives a single T cell receptor (beta chain) sequence along with its context. Its antigen remains unidentified. Together with a sample-barcoded 5' primer, a J-beta primer mix was included in a second PCR lasting about 6 to 11 cycles. TCRdb ran MiXCR on the 5' RACE reads and lists one entry per CDR3 protein. This repertoire shows more than 450,000 distinct CDR3 sequences, roughly a quarter found once; its top ten account for approximately 3.6%. The data are from a study of blood T cells in healthy people across ages. The study, taken as a whole, reports: Naive CD4+ cell counts and diversity both ran higher in long-lived than in aged donors.

These sequences were also reported in another study, on T cells of mothers and their children. This second report adds: For the second PCR, the M1S primer put in sample barcodes and 2-4 random nucleotides.

Sequencing was performed on blood. This TCR was recovered from a boy between 2 and 10 years old in good health.

CDR3 bases: TGTGCCAGCAGCTTTGGGGGTCACGGGACAAGGACCAATCAGCCCCAGCATTTT. It specifies CASSFGGHGTRTNQPQHF. The V call is TRBV13, the J call TRBJ1-5, with D tentatively TRBD1 (6 bases). The CDR3 extends over 18 amino acids. Germline values: CDR1 PRHDT, CDR2 FYEKMQ (reference sequence). The germline V and J ends were trimmed by 3 bases and 3 bases, with 21 bases remaining between them. Full variable domain (outside the CDR3, taken from reference TRBV13 and TRBJ1-5): AAGVIQSPRHLIKEKRETATLKCYPIPRHDTVYWYQQGPGQDPQFLISFYEKMQSDKGSIPDRFSAQQFSDYHSELNMSSLELGDSALYFCASSFGGHGTRTNQPQHFGDGTRLSIL.